The 32 T cell receptor beta chains below come from one sample, sequenced in a study of blood T cells in healthy people across ages (dated by TCRdb to the mid-2010s). Library preparation used 5' RACE. Instrument on record: Illumina HiSeq 2500. A second PCR of about 6 to 11 cycles was performed with a sample-barcoded 5' primer and a J-beta primer mix. TCRdb redid the processing of the public reads, applying fastp at Q25 and MiXCR, and retained in-frame beta chains. Here each entry gathers all rows of one CDR3 protein and keeps the most common genes and DNA. The sample includes under 700,000 distinct CDR3 sequences, with about 25% observed a single time. Roughly 9% of the sample lies in the top ten. Separately, the same data were catalogued under a study of T cells of mothers and their children.

Sequencing was carried out using blood. The origin of the receptors is a boy younger than 18 in good health.

This clonotype was seen more than once but under ten times. The chain links TRBV4-2 to TRBJ2-7; 7 bases map to TRBD2. The germline gives CDR1 LGHNA, CDR2 YNFKEQ. The CDR3 runs 16 residues. Trimming at V came to 0 bases and at J to 3 bases, leaving 8 bases not matched to a gene. CDR3 in DNA: TGTGCCAGCAGCCAAGAGGGATTGGCGGGAGTCTACGAGCAGTACTTC. It yields the protein CASSQEGLAGVYEQYF.

This clonotype showed up just a few times. V gene TRBV25-1 combines with J gene TRBJ2-5; 10 bases are shared with TRBD1. Losses at the gene ends were 6 bases for V and 5 bases for J; bases not matched to a gene: 12. The CDR3 covers 16 residues. Germline V gives CDR1 MGHDK, CDR2 SYGVNS. The CDR3 bases are TGTGCCAGCAGCGAACCGGGACAGGGGTTGGGGGAGACCCAGTACTTC. This encodes CASSEPGQGLGETQYF.

The rearrangement links TRBV5-1 to TRBJ1-4; 7 bases agree with TRBD1. The germline V gene has CDR1 SGHRS and CDR2 YFSETQ. Trimming removed 0 bases from V and 4 bases from J; junction bases left unmatched: 9. The CDR3 runs to 17 residues. The CDR3 DNA reads as TGCGCCAGCAGCTTGGACACGGACAGGCGTAATAATGAAAAACTGTTTTTT. Translating gives CASSLDTDRRNNEKLFF.

The chain uses TRBV6-2 or TRBV6-3 and TRBJ2-7; a possible D gene is TRBD1 (6 bases). The CDR3 loop spans 17 amino acids. The germline V gene encodes CDR1 MNHEY and CDR2 SVGEGT. Trimming took 2 bases from V and 6 from J, leaving 23 bases between them. The CDR3 protein is CASSYPVSWQGRLEQYF. DNA for the CDR3: TGTGCCAGCAGTTACCCGGTGTCGTGGCAGGGGCGACTCGAGCAGTACTTC.

This clonotype showed up many times. An end of the junction does not agree with germline; a read error may underlie this. This chain uses TRBV7-7 with TRBJ2-1, with TRBD1 as a possible D gene (5 bases). Germline V gives CDR1 SSHAT, CDR2 FNYEAQ (reference sequence). This CDR3 is built from 13 residues. The CDR3 DNA is TGTGCTAGCAGCCCCCCCAGGGCGAGTGAGCAGTTCTTC. Protein sequence: CASSPPRASEQFF.

The V call is TRBV6-5, the J call TRBJ2-5; no definite D call. Trimming took 10 bases from V and 0 from J, leaving 9 bases between them. This CDR3 region has 12 residues. Germline CDR1 MNHEY, CDR2 SVGAGI. The CDR3 nucleotides read TGTGCCACCAACGGCAACCAAGAGACCCAGTACTTC. As protein: CATNGNQETQYF.

This chain joins TRBV7-2 and TRBJ2-2, with a tentative D call TRBD1 (7 bases). Looked up from germline, CDR1 is SGHTA and CDR2 is FQGNSA. Trimming cost V 6 bases and J 5 bases, with 16 bases left between them. The CDR3 sequence is 15 residues long. In DNA form, the CDR3 reads TGTGCCAGCAGTTACCCCCCAGGGGGGACCGGGGAGCTGTTTTTT. This gives the protein CASSYPPGGTGELFF. The variable domain in full, with the rest retrieved from reference TRBV7-2 and TRBJ2-2, is GAGVSQSPSNKVTEKGKDVELRCDPISGHTALYWYRQSLGQGLEFLIYFQGNSAPDKSGLPSDRFSAERTGGSVSTLTIQRTQQEDSAVYLCASSYPPGGTGELFFGEGSRLTVL.

This clonotype was detected only a few times. The chain carries TRBV3-1 and TRBJ1-5, with D uncertain. The V gene's germline CDR1 is LGHDT and CDR2 YNNKEL (reference sequence). CDR3 length: 14 residues. Trimming shortened V by 1 base and J by 0 bases, and 4 bases separated the two germline ends. The CDR3, as DNA: TGTGCCAGCAGCCAAGGGGATAGCAATCAGCCCCAGCATTTT. Translating it yields CASSQGDSNQPQHF.

This clonotype was counted between two and nine times. V is TRBV20-1 and J is TRBJ1-2; 10 nucleotides match TRBD1. Germline CDR1 is DFQATT and CDR2 is SNEGSKA (reference sequence). The V segment lost 3 bases and the J segment 3 bases; nucleotides outside the gene matches: 1. CDR3 size: 13 residues. CDR3 residues: CSASGQGDYGYTF. In nucleotides, the CDR3 is TGCAGTGCTAGCGGACAGGGGGACTATGGCTACACCTTC.

The chain links TRBV4-1 to TRBJ2-3; no firm D call. Germline CDR1 is MGHRA and CDR2 is YSYEKL. This CDR3 is built from 17 residues. V was cut by 1 base and J by 0 bases, with 14 bases left in between. CDR3 in DNA: TGCGCCAGCAGCCAAGGGCGAGCAGCAACGAGCACAGATACGCAGTATTTT. Its protein is CASSQGRAATSTDTQYF.

This clonotype turned up a few times. The chain combines TRBV20-1 with TRBJ2-5; perhaps TRBD2 as D (5 bases). The CDR3 length is 14 residues. V shed 2 bases and J shed 5 bases, with 15 bases lying between them. Germline values: CDR1 DFQATT, CDR2 SNEGSKA (reference sequence). The CDR3 loop is CSARTRGLGETQYF. The CDR3, as DNA: TGCAGTGCTAGAACTAGAGGGTTAGGGGAGACCCAGTACTTC.

This clonotype was observed at least ten times. The chain uses TRBV12-3 or TRBV12-4 and TRBJ1-4; unclear D gene. The ends were cut back, 1 base at V and 7 bases at J, with 13 bases in the middle. This CDR3 is built from 15 residues. DNA for the CDR3: TGTGCCAGCAGTTTAGGCACCGGCTCGGGTGAAAAACTGTTTTTT. It encodes CASSLGTGSGEKLFF.

This sequence joins TRBV6-2 or TRBV6-3 and TRBJ2-7, with TRBD2 matching over 8 bases. CDR3 length: 14 amino acids. With 5 bases clipped from V and 3 bases from J, the junction kept 6 bases outside the gene matches. Looked up from germline, CDR1 is MNHEY and CDR2 is SVGEGT. CDR3 region: CASSPGLVFYEQYF. In DNA, the CDR3 is TGTGCCAGCAGTCCGGGACTAGTTTTCTACGAGCAGTACTTC.

This clonotype was counted between two and nine times. The chain has TRBV7-3 and TRBJ1-1; D remains ambiguous. CDR3 size: 14 residues. Between the trimmed V and J ends, which lost 3 bases and 4 bases, there was a span of 12 bases. Germline CDR1 is SGHTA and CDR2 is FQGTGA. CDR3 sequence: CASSLDIESTEAFF. CDR3 bases: TGTGCCAGCAGCTTGGATATTGAGTCCACTGAAGCTTTCTTT.

A word on this clonotype: The junction differs from germline at one of its ends, possibly a read error. CDR3 residues: CASSQPTSGHYEQYF. Here the CDR3 DNA reads TGCGCCAGCAGCCAACCTACTAGCGGACACTACGAGCAATACTTC. The chain is built from TRBV4-1 and TRBJ2-7, with TRBD2 matching 8 bases. The V gene's germline CDR1 is MGHRA and CDR2 YSYEKL. The CDR3 totals 15 residues.

V and J are TRBV15 and TRBJ2-3, with TRBD2 matching 8 bases. CDR1 and CDR2 (germline): LNHNV, YYDKDF (reference sequence). J lost 0 bases, V lost 5 bases, and 7 bases had no gene match. This CDR3 is built from 16 residues. The CDR3 loop reads CATSSRLATSTDTQYF. The CDR3 nucleotides are TGTGCCACCAGCTCCCGACTAGCGACTAGCACAGATACGCAGTATTTT.

This clonotype has a handful of counts. This chain connects TRBV6-1 to TRBJ2-1; 10 positions agree with TRBD2. The tail of the sequence fits TRBJ2-5 better, so the J call may be wrong. The CDR3 is 16 amino acids. Germline V gene data show CDR1 as MNHNS and CDR2 as SASEGT. The DNA for the CDR3 is TGTGCCAGCACCTTGGGGTATAGCGGGAGGTCAGAGACCCAGTACTTC. Protein: CASTLGYSGRSETQYF.

The rearrangement uses TRBV5-1 and TRBJ1-4; TRBD1 matches at 9 bases. Germline CDR1 and CDR2: SGHRS and YFSETQ. Losses at the gene ends were 5 bases for V and 8 bases for J; bases not matched to a gene: 13. This CDR3 spans 16 amino acids. The CDR3 DNA reads as TGCGCCAGCAGAGAACAGGGGGCGCGGATAAAAGAAAAACTGTTTTTT. It translates to CASREQGARIKEKLFF.

The chain employs TRBV20-1 and TRBJ2-3, with D possibly being TRBD2 (6 bases). The V end was cut by 1 base, the J end by 5 bases, with 10 bases between. The CDR3 runs 13 residues. Germline values: CDR1 DFQATT, CDR2 SNEGSKA (reference sequence). CDR3 region: CSARGGGQDTQYF. For the CDR3, the DNA is TGCAGTGCTAGAGGGGGAGGACAAGATACGCAGTATTTT.

There are a few counts of this clonotype. The chain joins TRBV27 to TRBJ1-1; possibly TRBD1 for D (6 bases). The CDR3 runs 13 residues. Germline V CDR1 and CDR2: MNHEY, SMNVEV (reference sequence). The V gene lost 4 bases and the J gene lost 4 bases, with 10 bases spanning the gap. The CDR3 spells CASSSQGPTEAFF. The CDR3 region has the DNA TGTGCCAGCAGTTCCCAGGGGCCCACTGAAGCTTTCTTT.

This clonotype was seen at least ten times. The chain carries TRBV7-2 and TRBJ2-3, with 7 bases that match TRBD2. Germline CDR1 and CDR2: SGHTA and FQGNSA. The trim removed 6 bases at V and 0 bases at J, leaving 6 bases unmatched. The CDR3 totals 15 residues. CDR3 bases: TGTGCCAGCAGTCGGGACTACTTAAGCACAGATACGCAGTATTTT. Translation gives CASSRDYLSTDTQYF. Full variable domain (remainder filled in from reference TRBV7-2 and TRBJ2-3): GAGVSQSPSNKVTEKGKDVELRCDPISGHTALYWYRQSLGQGLEFLIYFQGNSAPDKSGLPSDRFSAERTGGSVSTLTIQRTQQEDSAVYLCASSRDYLSTDTQYFGPGTRLTVL.

This clonotype was detected only a few times. The genes are TRBV20-1 and TRBJ2-5; TRBD2 matches at 7 bases. With 3 bases clipped from V and 2 bases from J, the junction kept 6 bases outside the gene matches. This CDR3 is built from 14 residues. Per germline, CDR1 DFQATT and CDR2 SNEGSKA (reference sequence). CDR3 DNA: TGCAGTGCTAGCGGACGGGAGGTACAAGAGACCCAGTACTTC. Translated, it gives CSASGREVQETQYF.

This sequence joins TRBV4-1 and TRBJ2-3, with D unclear. CDR1 is MGHRA, CDR2 YSYEKL, per germline. Trimming pared 1 base from V and 6 bases from J, leaving 14 bases between. CDR3 size: 15 residues. CDR3: CASSQVTEFPDTQYF. The CDR3 nucleotides are TGCGCCAGCAGCCAAGTAACAGAATTCCCGGATACGCAGTATTTT.

The chain employs TRBV7-2 and TRBJ1-6; the D gene is possibly TRBD1 (6 bases). The CDR3 spans 15 residues. The V gene lost 5 bases and the J gene lost 9 bases, with 17 bases spanning the gap. In germline, CDR1 is SGHTA, CDR2 FQGNSA. In DNA form, the CDR3 reads TGTGCCAGCAGCCTACAGGGAGCTGTTAGTTCACCCCTCCACTTT. The encoded protein is CASSLQGAVSSPLHF. Filled out from reference TRBV7-2 and TRBJ1-6, the complete variable domain reads GAGVSQSPSNKVTEKGKDVELRCDPISGHTALYWYRQSLGQGLEFLIYFQGNSAPDKSGLPSDRFSAERTGGSVSTLTIQRTQQEDSAVYLCASSLQGAVSSPLHFGNGTRLTVT.

The J gene is TRBJ2-1, the V gene TRBV20-1, with TRBD2 matching over 9 bases. Trimming took 6 bases from V and 2 from J; bases not matched to a gene: 8. The CDR3 is 15 amino acids. The germline CDR1 and CDR2 sequences are DFQATT and SNEGSKA (reference sequence). CDR3 nucleotide sequence: TGCAGTGCCCTTCCTAGCGGGGAACCCTACAATGAGCAGTTCTTC. This encodes CSALPSGEPYNEQFF.

In its sample, this clonotype was seen a few times. This chain connects TRBV7-3 to TRBJ2-7; D gene uncertain. Germline V gene data show CDR1 as SGHTA and CDR2 as FQGTGA. The CDR3 runs 13 residues. Between the trimmed V and J ends, which lost 3 bases and 3 bases, there was a span of 9 bases. CDR3: CASSFRKGYEQYF. The DNA of the CDR3 is TGTGCCAGCAGCTTCCGGAAGGGCTACGAGCAGTACTTC.

The CDR3 DNA is TGTGCCAGCTCACCCTCACCGGGGGGGGCGTACACTGAAGCTTTCTTT. Amino acid sequence: CASSPSPGGAYTEAFF. The chain couples TRBV18 to TRBJ1-1, with D possibly being TRBD1 (6 bases). The germline V and J ends were trimmed by 3 bases and 3 bases, with 17 bases remaining between them. The CDR3 has 16 amino acids. Germline V lookup: CDR1 KGHSH, CDR2 LQKENI.

The chain joins TRBV12-5 to TRBJ2-5, with D hard to call. Trimming pared 1 base from V and 5 bases from J, leaving 17 bases between. The CDR3 loop spans 16 amino acids. Germline V gene sequence: CDR1 LGHNT, CDR2 FRNRAP. CDR3 in amino acids: CASGLGVAPEAETQYF. Written as DNA, the CDR3 is TGTGCTAGTGGTTTGGGGGTAGCTCCAGAAGCGGAGACCCAGTACTTC.

In this sample, this clonotype turned up many times. The chain combines TRBV5-6 with TRBJ2-5; TRBD1 aligns across 7 bases. The trim removed 3 bases at V and 5 bases at J, leaving 7 bases unmatched. The CDR3 length is 14 residues. Germline CDR1 SGHDT, CDR2 YYEEEE. The CDR3 nucleotides read TGTGCCAGCAGCTACTCGACAGGGATCGAGACCCAGTACTTC. As protein: CASSYSTGIETQYF. Full variable domain (missing parts from reference TRBV5-6 and TRBJ2-5): DAGVTQSPTHLIKTRGQQVTLRCSPKSGHDTVSWYQQALGQGPQFIFQYYEEEERQRGNFPDRFSGHQFPNYSSELNVNALLLGDSALYLCASSYSTGIETQYFGPGTRLLVL.

This clonotype was counted a few times. The chain links TRBV4-1 to TRBJ2-5; possible D gene TRBD1, 5 bases. The V end lost 3 bases, the J end lost 0 bases, and 11 bases lay between the germline ends. Germline V gives CDR1 MGHRA, CDR2 YSYEKL. This CDR3 contains 15 residues. The CDR3 here is CASSQSPGNQETQYF. CDR3 in DNA: TGCGCCAGCAGCCAGTCACCAGGGAACCAAGAGACCCAGTACTTC.

This clonotype turned up a few times. The CDR3 here is CASGLLTVTDYEQYF. In nucleotides, the CDR3 is TGTGCCAGCGGGCTATTGACAGTCACCGACTACGAGCAGTACTTC. The rearrangement joins TRBV11-2 to TRBJ2-7, with D possibly being TRBD1 (5 bases). Trimming stripped 8 bases from V and 3 bases from J, with 20 bases between. CDR3 length equals 15 residues. Germline CDR1 is SGHAT and CDR2 is FQNNGV.

This clonotype was counted only a few times. In DNA, the CDR3 is TGTGCCAGCAGCTTAAGACTAGCGGGGGCGTCGGGGGACAATGAGCAGTTCTTC. It yields the protein CASSLRLAGASGDNEQFF. The rearrangement uses TRBV7-3 and TRBJ2-5, with 12 bases lining up with TRBD2. The last part of the DNA fits TRBJ2-1 better; the J call may be wrong. The CDR3 extends over 18 amino acids. Germline CDR1 is SGHTA and CDR2 is FQGTGA.